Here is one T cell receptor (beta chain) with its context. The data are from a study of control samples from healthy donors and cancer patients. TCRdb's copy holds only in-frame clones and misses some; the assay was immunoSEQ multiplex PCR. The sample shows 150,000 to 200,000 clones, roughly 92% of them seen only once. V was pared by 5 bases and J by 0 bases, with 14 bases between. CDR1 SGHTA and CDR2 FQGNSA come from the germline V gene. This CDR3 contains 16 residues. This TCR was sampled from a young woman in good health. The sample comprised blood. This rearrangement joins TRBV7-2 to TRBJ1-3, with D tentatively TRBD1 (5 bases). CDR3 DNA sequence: TGTGCCAGCAGCCCGGGGACGGCTTTCTCTGGAAACACCATATATTTT. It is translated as CASSPGTAFSGNTIYF.